This T cell receptor beta chain emerged from a study of T cells in Graves' hyperthyroidism and ophthalmopathy. It was considered stable Graves' hyperthyroidism when ophthalmopathy did not progress within 18 months. On the basis of clinical symptoms, serum thyroxine and TRAb, thyroid ultrasound and orbital computed tomography, diagnoses were made. V was clipped by 1 base and J by 2 bases, with 6 bases between them. Germline assignment: CDR1 SGHRS and CDR2 YFSETQ. The CDR3 has 14 amino acids. The investigators amplified TCR beta CDR3 regions from RNA transcripts. Carried out on the TCR CDR3, a first-round RT-PCR used the HTBI primer set. MiXCR, run by TCRdb on the multiplex PCR reads, gives a single entry per CDR3 protein. The table records around 800,000 distinct CDR3 sequences, around 39% of them present only once.

The chain employs TRBV5-1 and TRBJ2-2, with D uncertain. The sequence came from a man between 18 and 35 years old with Graves' hyperthyroidism. The specimen was blood. The CDR3 protein is CASSLNRNTGELFF. CDR3 coding DNA: TGCGCCAGCAGCTTGAATAGAAACACCGGGGAGCTGTTTTTT.